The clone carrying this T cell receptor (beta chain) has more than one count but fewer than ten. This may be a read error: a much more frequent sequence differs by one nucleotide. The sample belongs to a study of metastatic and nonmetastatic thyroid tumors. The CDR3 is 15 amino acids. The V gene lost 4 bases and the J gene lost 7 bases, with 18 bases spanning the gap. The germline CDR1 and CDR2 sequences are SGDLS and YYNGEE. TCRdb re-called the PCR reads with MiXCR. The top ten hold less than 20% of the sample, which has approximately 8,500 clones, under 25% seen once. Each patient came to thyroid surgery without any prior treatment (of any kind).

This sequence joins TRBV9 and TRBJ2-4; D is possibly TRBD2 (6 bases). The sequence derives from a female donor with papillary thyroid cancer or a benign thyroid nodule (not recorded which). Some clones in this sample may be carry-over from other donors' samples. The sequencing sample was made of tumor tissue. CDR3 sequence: CASSSRDLRGNIQYF. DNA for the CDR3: TGTGCCAGCAGCAGCCGGGACCTTCGGGGGAACATTCAGTACTTC.